The 6 T cell receptor beta chains given below trace back to one sample, sequenced in a study of breast tumors, draining lymph nodes, adjacent tissues. Breast cancer patients provided tissue from their axillary draining lymph nodes. TCRdb processed the multiplex PCR reads anew with MiXCR; each CDR3 protein has one entry. This repertoire shows approximately 100,000 distinct CDR3 sequences, more than 30% found once; its top ten account for less than 6%. The specimen was axillary lymph node tissue. These receptors all come from a female donor with breast cancer. Some clones in this sample may be carry-over from other donors' samples.

The V gene is TRBV7-9, the J gene TRBJ1-6, with 8 bases lining up with TRBD1. CDR1 is SEHNR, CDR2 FQNEAQ, per germline (reference sequence). The junction had 10 bases not matched to a gene; V was cut back by 7 bases and J by 11 bases. This CDR3 is 14 amino acids long. DNA of the CDR3: TGTGCCAGCACCCGGACAGGGTTTGAGACACCCCTCCACTTT. It is translated as CASTRTGFETPLHF.

In its sample, this clonotype was seen many times. This chain links TRBV27 with TRBJ2-2; D call uncertain. This CDR3 is built from 13 residues. Trimming removed 4 bases from V and 7 bases from J, with 10 bases in between. CDR1 and CDR2 (germline): MNHEY, SMNVEV (reference sequence). The CDR3 coding sequence is TGTGCCAGCAGTTCTCCGTTGGACGGGGAGCTGTTTTTT. Protein: CASSSPLDGELFF.

About this clonotype: This CDR3 fails to terminate in the conserved phenylalanine or tryptophan, so it likely reflects a read error. The chain recombines TRBV29-1 with TRBJ2-5, with 10 bases that match TRBD2. Germline V lookup: CDR1 SQVTM, CDR2 ANQGSEA. This CDR3 is built from 15 residues. Germline trimming cut 4 bases from V and 4 bases from J; bases unmatched to any gene: 9. CDR3 residues: CSVARALAGTETQYL. The DNA for the CDR3 is TGCAGCGTTGCGAGAGCACTAGCGGGAACAGAGACCCAGTACCTC.

Points on this clonotype: A much larger clone lies one base from this, so it may be a read error. CDR3 DNA sequence: TGCAGTGCTAGGGGGGGTGATCAGCCCCCGCATTTT. It encodes CSARGGDQPPHF. This chain links TRBV20-1 with TRBJ1-5; D possibly corresponds to TRBD1 (5 bases). Germline CDR1 DFQATT, CDR2 SNEGSKA (reference sequence). The CDR3 contains 12 residues.

There are many counts of this clonotype. This chain uses TRBV5-1 with TRBJ1-2; TRBD1 might be the D (6 bases). The V end was cut by 0 bases, the J end by 6 bases, with 21 bases between. The CDR3 contains 17 residues. Germline V gene sequence: CDR1 SGHRS, CDR2 YFSETQ. The CDR3 sequence: CASSLVAGEGKRDGYTF. CDR3 bases: TGCGCCAGCAGCTTGGTGGCAGGGGAAGGTAAAAGGGATGGCTACACCTTC.

Many counts were recorded for this clonotype. The chain is built from TRBV4-1 and TRBJ2-2; 7 bases are a match to TRBD2. This CDR3 spans 15 amino acids. Germline assignment: CDR1 MGHRA and CDR2 YSYEKL. V was clipped by 0 bases and J by 4 bases; unmatched bases: 2. CDR3 region: CASSQDASGTGELFF. CDR3 bases: TGCGCCAGCAGCCAAGATGCTAGCGGCACCGGGGAGCTGTTTTTT.